What follows are 8 T cell receptor beta chains derived from one specimen sequenced in a study of CD8+CD57+ T cells in acquired aplastic anemia. The TCR beta profiling, which covered VDJ combination and CDR3 sequence, was carried out using genomic DNA as the template. Using its own MiXCR run on the reads, TCRdb lists one record per CDR3 protein. The data show over 150,000 distinct CDR3 sequences, roughly 49% seen once. The sequenced patients had an expansion of CD8+CD57+ cells seen by flow cytometry. The source material was sorted CD4+, CD8+, or CD8+CD57+ T cells (not recorded which) from PBMCs. Every receptor here comes from a human donor with aplastic anemia.

The rearrangement joins TRBV12-3 or TRBV12-4 to TRBJ2-5; D tentatively fits TRBD1 or TRBD2 (6 bases each). Between the trimmed V and J ends, which lost 3 bases and 5 bases, there was a span of 13 bases. This CDR3 comprises 14 residues. In nucleotides, the CDR3 is TGTGCCAGCAGTTTTTCGGGGGCTGGGGAGACCCAGTACTTC. Translating it yields CASSFSGAGETQYF.

There are many counts of this clonotype. A read error may account for a junction end that differs from germline. The chain carries TRBV5-1 and TRBJ2-7; 10 bases are a match to TRBD2. The V gene's germline CDR1 is SGHRS and CDR2 YFSETQ. This CDR3 spans 16 amino acids. CDR3 bases: TGCGCCAGCAGCTCGTATAAAGCGGGGGGGACCTACGAGCAGTGCTTC. It is translated as CASSSYKAGGTYEQCF.

The chain employs TRBV19 and TRBJ2-1, with 8 bases fitting TRBD2. Germline loops: CDR1 LNHDA, CDR2 SQIVND (reference sequence). This CDR3 comprises 17 residues. V dropped 7 bases and J dropped 0; count of bases not matched to a gene: 11. This chain's CDR3 is CASMVPSGSSSYNEQFF. CDR3 nucleotide sequence: TGTGCCAGTATGGTCCCTAGCGGGTCGAGCTCCTACAATGAGCAGTTCTTC. The full variable domain, in which reference TRBV19 and TRBJ2-1 provide the parts outside the CDR3, is DGGITQSPKYLFRKEGQNVTLSCEQNLNHDAMYWYRQDPGQGLRLIYYSQIVNDFQKGDIAEGYSVSREKKESFPLTVTSAQKNPTAFYLCASMVPSGSSSYNEQFFGPGTRLTVL.

The chain recombines TRBV10-1 with TRBJ2-3; D possibly matches TRBD1 or TRBD2 (5 bases each). The CDR3 runs to 17 residues. The V end lost 0 bases, the J end lost 5 bases, and 18 bases lay between the germline ends. Looked up from germline, CDR1 is WNHNN and CDR2 is SYGVQD (reference sequence). CDR3 in DNA: TGCGCCAGCAGTGAGTCGATAACTAGGATGGGGCAAGATACGCAGTATTTT. Protein product: CASSESITRMGQDTQYF.

About this clonotype: At one end, the junction sequence differs from germline, possibly due to a read error. The rearrangement links TRBV29-1 to TRBJ1-4, with D perhaps TRBD1 (6 bases). CDR3 size: 13 residues. The germline V gene has CDR1 SQVTM and CDR2 ANQGSEA. The CDR3 DNA is TGCAGCGTTGATCCAGGGGCCAATGGAAAACTGTTTTTT. Its translation is CSVDPGANGKLFF.

This chain joins TRBV24-1 and TRBJ2-5; D remains unclear. V lost 5 bases and J lost 1, with 7 bases in between. Germline assignment: CDR1 KGHDR and CDR2 SFDVKD. The CDR3 runs 13 residues. CDR3 coding DNA: TGTGCCACCAGTGCGTCAGCCCAAGAGACCCAGTACTTC. This sequence encodes CATSASAQETQYF.

This clonotype was detected many times. This chain joins TRBV4-2 and TRBJ2-7; 8 bases are shared with TRBD1. CDR3 length equals 15 residues. Losses at the gene ends were 5 bases for V and 0 bases for J; bases not matched to a gene: 6. Looked up from germline, CDR1 is LGHNA and CDR2 is YNFKEQ. This CDR3 reads CASSKGQGDSYEQYF. CDR3 bases: TGTGCCAGCAGCAAAGGACAGGGAGACTCCTACGAGCAGTACTTC.

In this sample, this clonotype turned up a few times. The J gene is TRBJ2-7, the V gene TRBV9; 13 positions agree with TRBD2. The CDR3 loop spans 15 amino acids. Germline V gene data show CDR1 as SGDLS and CDR2 as YYNGEE. The ends lost 4 bases at V and 5 bases at J; junction bases unmatched: 6. The CDR3 coding sequence is TGTGCCAGCAGCACAGGGACTAGCGGGGACCACGAGCAGTACTTC. Its translation is CASSTGTSGDHEQYF.